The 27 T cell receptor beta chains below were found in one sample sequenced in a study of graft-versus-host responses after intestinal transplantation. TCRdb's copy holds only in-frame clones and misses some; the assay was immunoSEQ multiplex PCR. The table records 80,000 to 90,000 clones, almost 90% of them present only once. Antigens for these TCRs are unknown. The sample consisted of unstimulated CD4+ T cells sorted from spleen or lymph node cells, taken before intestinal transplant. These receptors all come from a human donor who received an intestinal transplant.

The CDR3 sequence is CASSVQGENNEQFF. CDR3 nucleotides: TGTGCCAGCAGCGTCCAGGGGGAGAACAATGAGCAGTTCTTC. The V and J genes are TRBV9 and TRBJ2-1; 7 bases map to TRBD1. The germline gives CDR1 SGDLS, CDR2 YYNGEE. Trimming cost V 2 bases and J 5 bases; bases outside gene matches: 4. The CDR3 has 14 residues.

CDR3 coding DNA: TGTGCCAGCAGCGTAGCTGGGGGACAGGGAGGAGGCTACACCTTC. Amino acids: CASSVAGGQGGGYTF. The chain employs TRBV9 and TRBJ1-2; 9 bases are shared with TRBD1. In germline, CDR1 is SGDLS, CDR2 YYNGEE. This CDR3 has 15 amino acids. Trimming took 0 bases from V and 8 from J; bases not matched to a gene: 8.

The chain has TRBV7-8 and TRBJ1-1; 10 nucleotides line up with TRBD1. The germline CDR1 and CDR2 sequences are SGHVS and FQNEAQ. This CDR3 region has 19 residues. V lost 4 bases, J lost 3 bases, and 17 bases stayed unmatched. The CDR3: CASSSPGTGARRGDTEAFF. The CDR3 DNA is TGTGCCAGCAGCTCTCCCGGGACAGGGGCCCGGCGGGGGGACACTGAAGCTTTCTTT. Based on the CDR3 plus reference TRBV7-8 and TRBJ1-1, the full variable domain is GAGVSQSPRYKVAKRGQDVALRCDPISGHVSLFWYQQALGQGPEFLTYFQNEAQLDKSGLPSDRFFAERPEGSVSTLKIQRTQQEDSAVYLCASSSPGTGARRGDTEAFFGQGTRLTVV.

The CDR3 protein is CASNAGTSGSYEQYF. The CDR3 coding sequence is TGTGCCAGCAACGCCGGGACTAGCGGATCCTACGAGCAGTACTTC. The rearrangement joins TRBV28 to TRBJ2-7; 11 bases map to TRBD2. This CDR3 spans 15 amino acids. The junction had 6 bases not matched to a gene; V was cut back by 7 bases and J by 1 base. CDR1 MDHEN and CDR2 SYDVKM come from the germline V gene.

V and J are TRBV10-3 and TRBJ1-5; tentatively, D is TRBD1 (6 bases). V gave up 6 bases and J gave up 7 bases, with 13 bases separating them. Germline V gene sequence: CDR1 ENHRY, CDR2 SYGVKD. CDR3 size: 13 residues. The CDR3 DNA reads TGTGCCATCAGGCATCGGACAGACCAGCCCCAGCATTTT. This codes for CAIRHRTDQPQHF.

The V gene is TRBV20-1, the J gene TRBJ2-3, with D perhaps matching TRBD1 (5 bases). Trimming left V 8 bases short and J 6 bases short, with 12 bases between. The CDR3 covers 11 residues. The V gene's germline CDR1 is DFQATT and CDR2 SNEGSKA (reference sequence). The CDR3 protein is CSPTWGDTQYF. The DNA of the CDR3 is TGCAGTCCTACATGGGGCGATACGCAGTATTTT.

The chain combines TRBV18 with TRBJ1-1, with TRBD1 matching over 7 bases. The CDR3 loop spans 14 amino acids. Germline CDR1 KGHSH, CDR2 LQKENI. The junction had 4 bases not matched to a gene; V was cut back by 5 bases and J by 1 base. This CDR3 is CASSGNRGNTEAFF. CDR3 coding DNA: TGTGCCAGCTCAGGCAACAGGGGGAACACTGAAGCTTTCTTT. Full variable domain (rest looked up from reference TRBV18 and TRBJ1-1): NAGVMQNPRHLVRRRGQEARLRCSPMKGHSHVYWYRQLPEEGLKFMVYLQKENIIDESGMPKERFSAEFPKEGPSILRIQQVVRGDSAAYFCASSGNRGNTEAFFGQGTRLTVV.

Here the CDR3 reads CASSLGRGGSTDTQYF. DNA for the CDR3: TGTGCCAGCAGCTTAGGTCGGGGGGGTAGCACAGATACGCAGTATTTT. The genes are TRBV7-3 and TRBJ2-3; 8 nucleotides match TRBD2. Germline V lookup: CDR1 SGHTA, CDR2 FQGTGA. With V trimmed by 2 bases and J by 0 bases, 4 bases remained unmatched. CDR3 length equals 16 residues.

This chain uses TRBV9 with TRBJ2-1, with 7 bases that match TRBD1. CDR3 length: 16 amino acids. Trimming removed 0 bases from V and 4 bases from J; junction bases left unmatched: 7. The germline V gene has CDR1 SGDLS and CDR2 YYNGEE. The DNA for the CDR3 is TGTGCCAGCAGCGTAGGAGTGAGGGGGCCATACAATGAGCAGTTCTTC. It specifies CASSVGVRGPYNEQFF.

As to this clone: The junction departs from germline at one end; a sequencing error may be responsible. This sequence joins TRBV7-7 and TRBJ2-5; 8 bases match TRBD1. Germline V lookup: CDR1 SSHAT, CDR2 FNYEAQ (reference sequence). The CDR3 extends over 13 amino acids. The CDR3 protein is CASRDRTGETQYF. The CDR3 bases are TGTGCTAGCAGGGATAGGACAGGGGAGACCCAGTACTTC.

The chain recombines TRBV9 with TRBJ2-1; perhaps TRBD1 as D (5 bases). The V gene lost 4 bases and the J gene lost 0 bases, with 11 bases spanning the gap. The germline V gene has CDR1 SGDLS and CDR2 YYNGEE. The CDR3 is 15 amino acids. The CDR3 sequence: CASSSQGRSYNEQFF. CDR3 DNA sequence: TGTGCCAGCAGCTCCCAGGGCCGCTCCTACAATGAGCAGTTCTTC.

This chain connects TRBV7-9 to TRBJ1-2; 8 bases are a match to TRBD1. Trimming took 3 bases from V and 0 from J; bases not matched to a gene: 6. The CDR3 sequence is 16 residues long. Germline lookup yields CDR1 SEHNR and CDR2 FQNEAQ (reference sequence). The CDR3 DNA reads TGTGCCAGCAGCTTCGTGACAGGGGCCTCTAACTATGGCTACACCTTC. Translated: CASSFVTGASNYGYTF.

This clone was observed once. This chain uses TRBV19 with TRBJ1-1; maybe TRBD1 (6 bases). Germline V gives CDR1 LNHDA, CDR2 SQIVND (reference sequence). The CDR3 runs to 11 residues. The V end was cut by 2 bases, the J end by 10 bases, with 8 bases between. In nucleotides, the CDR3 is TGTGCCAGTAGTATAACCAGGGGAGCTTTCTTT. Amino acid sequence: CASSITRGAFF.

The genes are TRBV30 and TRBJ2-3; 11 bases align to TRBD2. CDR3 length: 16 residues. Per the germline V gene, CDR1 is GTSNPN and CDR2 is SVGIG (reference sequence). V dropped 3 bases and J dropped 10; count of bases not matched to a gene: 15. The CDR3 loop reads CAWRGGLAVERAPQYF. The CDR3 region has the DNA TGTGCCTGGAGAGGGGGACTAGCGGTCGAACGGGCCCCGCAGTATTTT. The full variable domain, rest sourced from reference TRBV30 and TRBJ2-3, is SQTIHQWPATLVQPVGSPLSLECTVEGTSNPNLYWYRQAAGRGLQLLFYSVGIGQISSEVPQNLSASRPQDRQFILSSKKLLLSDSGFYLCAWRGGLAVERAPQYFGPGTRLTVL.

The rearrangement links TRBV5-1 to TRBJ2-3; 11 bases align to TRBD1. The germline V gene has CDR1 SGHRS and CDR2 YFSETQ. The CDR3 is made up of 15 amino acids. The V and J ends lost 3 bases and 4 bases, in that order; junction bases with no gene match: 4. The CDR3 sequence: CASSYPGQGADTQYF. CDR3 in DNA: TGCGCCAGCAGCTACCCGGGACAGGGGGCAGATACGCAGTATTTT.

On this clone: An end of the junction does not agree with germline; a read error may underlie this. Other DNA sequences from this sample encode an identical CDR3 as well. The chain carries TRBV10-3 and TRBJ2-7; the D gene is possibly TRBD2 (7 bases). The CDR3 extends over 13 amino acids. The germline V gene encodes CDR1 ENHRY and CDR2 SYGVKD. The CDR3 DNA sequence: TGCGCCATCCGCAATGGGGGGGGCGGCCGGCAGTACTTC. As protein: CAIRNGGGGRQYF.

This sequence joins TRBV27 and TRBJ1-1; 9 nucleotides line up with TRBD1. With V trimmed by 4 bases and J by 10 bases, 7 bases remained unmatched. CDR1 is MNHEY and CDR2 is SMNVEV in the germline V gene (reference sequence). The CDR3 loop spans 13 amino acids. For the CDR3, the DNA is TGTGCCAGCAGTTGGGACAGGGAAACGGGAGCTTTCTTT. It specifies CASSWDRETGAFF.

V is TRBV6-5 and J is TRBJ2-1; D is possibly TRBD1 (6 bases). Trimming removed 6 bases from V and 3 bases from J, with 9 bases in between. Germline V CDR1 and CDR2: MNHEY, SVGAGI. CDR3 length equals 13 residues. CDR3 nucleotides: TGTGCCAGCAGGGGCAGGGGCTACAATGAGCAGTTCTTC. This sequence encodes CASRGRGYNEQFF.

The CDR3 nucleotides read TGTGCCAGCAGCGTCAGCGGCACAGGGTCCGGGGAGCTGTTTTTT. Translation gives CASSVSGTGSGELFF. The chain combines TRBV9 with TRBJ2-2; a weak D match, TRBD1 (6 bases). The CDR3 length is 15 residues. V dropped 2 bases and J dropped 6 bases, with 14 bases sitting between them. Germline-derived CDR1 and CDR2 are SGDLS and YYNGEE. The whole variable domain, filled in from reference TRBV9 and TRBJ2-2, reads DSGVTQTPKHLITATGQRVTLRCSPRSGDLSVYWYQQSLDQGLQFLIQYYNGEERAKGNILERFSAQQFPDLHSELNLSSLELGDSALYFCASSVSGTGSGELFFGEGSRLTVL.

The CDR3 here is CASSPVGVQETQYF. As DNA, the CDR3 is TGTGCCAGCAGCCCGGTCGGGGTCCAAGAGACCCAGTACTTC. J is TRBJ2-5 and V is TRBV2; a possible D gene is TRBD2 (5 bases). The V end lost 6 bases, the J end lost 1 base, and 12 bases lay between the germline ends. The CDR3 is made up of 14 amino acids. Germline CDR1 reads SNHLY; CDR2 reads FYNNEI.

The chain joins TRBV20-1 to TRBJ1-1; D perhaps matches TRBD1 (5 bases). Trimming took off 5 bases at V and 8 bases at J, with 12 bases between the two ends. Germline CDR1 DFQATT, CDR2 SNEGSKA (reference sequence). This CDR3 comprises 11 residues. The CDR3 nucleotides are TGCAGTGCTCCGGCGGGACGGGAAGCTTTCTTT. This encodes CSAPAGREAFF.

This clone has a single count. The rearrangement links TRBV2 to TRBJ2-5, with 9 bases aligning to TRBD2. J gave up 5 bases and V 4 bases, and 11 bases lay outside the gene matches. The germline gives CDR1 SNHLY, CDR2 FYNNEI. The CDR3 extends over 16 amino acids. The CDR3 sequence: CASSGERLAARETQYF. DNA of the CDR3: TGTGCCAGCAGTGGGGAAAGACTAGCGGCCCGGGAGACCCAGTACTTC.

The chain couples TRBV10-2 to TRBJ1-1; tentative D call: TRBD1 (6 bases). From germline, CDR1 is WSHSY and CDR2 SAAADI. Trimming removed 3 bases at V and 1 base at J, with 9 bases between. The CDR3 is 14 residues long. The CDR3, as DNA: TGCGCCAGCAGTGAAGACAGGCCGAACACTGAAGCTTTCTTT. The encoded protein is CASSEDRPNTEAFF.

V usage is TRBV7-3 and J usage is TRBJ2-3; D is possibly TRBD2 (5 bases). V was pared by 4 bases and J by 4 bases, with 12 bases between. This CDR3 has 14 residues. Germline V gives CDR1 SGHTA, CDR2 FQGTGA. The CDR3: CASSSPTTPDTQYF. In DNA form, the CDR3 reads TGTGCCAGCAGCTCCCCGACTACGCCAGATACGCAGTATTTT.

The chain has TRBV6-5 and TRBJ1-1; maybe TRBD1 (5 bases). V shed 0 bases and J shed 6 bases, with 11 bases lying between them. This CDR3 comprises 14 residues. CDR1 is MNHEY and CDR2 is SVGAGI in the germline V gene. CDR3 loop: CASSYSQGVAEAFF. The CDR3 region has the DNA TGTGCCAGCAGTTACTCGCAGGGTGTCGCTGAAGCTTTCTTT.

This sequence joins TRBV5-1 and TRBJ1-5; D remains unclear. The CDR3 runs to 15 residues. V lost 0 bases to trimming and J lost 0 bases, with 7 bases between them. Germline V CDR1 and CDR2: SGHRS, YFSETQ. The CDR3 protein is CASSLVAGSNQPQHF. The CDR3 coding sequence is TGCGCCAGCAGCTTGGTTGCAGGTAGCAATCAGCCCCAGCATTTT.

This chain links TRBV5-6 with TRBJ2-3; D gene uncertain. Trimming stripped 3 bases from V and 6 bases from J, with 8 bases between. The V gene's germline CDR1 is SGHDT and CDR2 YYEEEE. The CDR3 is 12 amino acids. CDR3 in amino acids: CASSSWADTQYF. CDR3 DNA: TGTGCCAGCAGCTCCTGGGCGGATACGCAGTATTTT.